This T cell receptor beta chain was sequenced during a study of chemoradiotherapy in HPV16-positive cancers. In the study overall: Functional T-cell assays on a couple of HPV16-positive patients' cells defined candidate HPV-specific clones and common TCR motifs.

The study's findings and limits: HPV-responsive T-cell expansion during chemoradiotherapy was linked to improved recurrence-free survival in HPV16-positive patients. Candidate HPV-specific clones and E7-related TCR motifs grew in tumor during treatment. Functional assays defining HPV-specific T cells used only a couple of HPV16-positive patients.

TCRdb's table, derived via immunoSEQ multiplex PCR, lists solely in-frame clones and lacks some. The top ten hold over 3.5% of the sample, which has some 4,000 clones, 75% to 95% seen once. V lost 1 base and J 1 base, leaving 14 bases between the germline ends. Per the germline V gene, CDR1 is MGHRA and CDR2 is YSYEKL. The CDR3 contains 17 residues. In the case of this clone: Its matching antigen is unknown.

This clonotype was sampled from a human donor with HPV-associated anogenital cancer. The J gene is TRBJ2-4, the V gene TRBV4-1; the D gene could be TRBD1 or TRBD2 (5 bases each). Sequences were derived from tumor tissue, sampled from a patient who underwent chemoradiotherapy. The CDR3: CASSQGGWGMAKNIQYF. Here the CDR3 DNA reads TGCGCCAGCAGCCAAGGGGGTTGGGGGATGGCCAAAAACATTCAGTACTTC.